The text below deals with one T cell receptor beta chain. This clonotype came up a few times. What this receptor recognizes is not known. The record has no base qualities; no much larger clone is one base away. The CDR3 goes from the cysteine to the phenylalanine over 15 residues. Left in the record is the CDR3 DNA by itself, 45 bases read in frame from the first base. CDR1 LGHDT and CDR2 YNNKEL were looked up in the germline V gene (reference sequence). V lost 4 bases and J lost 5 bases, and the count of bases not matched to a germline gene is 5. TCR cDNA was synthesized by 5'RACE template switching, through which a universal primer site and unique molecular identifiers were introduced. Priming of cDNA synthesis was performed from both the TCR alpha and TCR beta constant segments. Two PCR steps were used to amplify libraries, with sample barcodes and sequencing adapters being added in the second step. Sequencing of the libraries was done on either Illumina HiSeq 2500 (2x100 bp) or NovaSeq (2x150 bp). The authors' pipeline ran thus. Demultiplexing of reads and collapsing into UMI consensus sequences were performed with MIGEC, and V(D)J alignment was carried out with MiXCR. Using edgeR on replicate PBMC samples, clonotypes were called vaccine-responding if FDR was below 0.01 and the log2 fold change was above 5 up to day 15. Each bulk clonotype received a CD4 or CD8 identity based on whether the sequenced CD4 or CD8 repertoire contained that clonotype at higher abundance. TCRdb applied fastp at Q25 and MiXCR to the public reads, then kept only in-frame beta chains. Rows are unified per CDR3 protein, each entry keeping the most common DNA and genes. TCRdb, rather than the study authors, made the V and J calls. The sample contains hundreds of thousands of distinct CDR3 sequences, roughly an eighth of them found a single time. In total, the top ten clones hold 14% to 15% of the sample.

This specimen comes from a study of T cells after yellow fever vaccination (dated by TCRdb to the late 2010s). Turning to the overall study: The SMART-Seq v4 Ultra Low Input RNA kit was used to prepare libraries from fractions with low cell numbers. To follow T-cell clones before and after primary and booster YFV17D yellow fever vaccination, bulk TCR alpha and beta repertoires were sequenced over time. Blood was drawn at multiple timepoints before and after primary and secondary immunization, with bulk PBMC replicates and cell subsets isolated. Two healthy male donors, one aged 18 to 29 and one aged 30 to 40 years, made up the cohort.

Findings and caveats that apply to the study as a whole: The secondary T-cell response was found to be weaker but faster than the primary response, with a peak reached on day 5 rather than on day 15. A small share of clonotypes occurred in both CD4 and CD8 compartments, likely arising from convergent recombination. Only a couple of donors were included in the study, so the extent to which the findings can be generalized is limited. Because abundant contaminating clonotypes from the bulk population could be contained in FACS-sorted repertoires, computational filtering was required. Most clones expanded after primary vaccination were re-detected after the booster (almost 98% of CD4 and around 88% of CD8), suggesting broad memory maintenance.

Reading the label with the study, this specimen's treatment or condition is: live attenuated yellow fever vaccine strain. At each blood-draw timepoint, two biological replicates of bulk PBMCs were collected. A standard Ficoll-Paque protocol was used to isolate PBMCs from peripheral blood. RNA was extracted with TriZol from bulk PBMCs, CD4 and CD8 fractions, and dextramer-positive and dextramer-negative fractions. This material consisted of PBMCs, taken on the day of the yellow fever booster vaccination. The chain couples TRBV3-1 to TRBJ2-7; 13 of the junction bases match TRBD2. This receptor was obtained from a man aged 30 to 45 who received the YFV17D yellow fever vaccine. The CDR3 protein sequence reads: CASSRGLAGVHEQYF. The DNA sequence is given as TGTGCCAGCAGCCGCGGACTAGCGGGAGTCCACGAGCAGTACTTC.